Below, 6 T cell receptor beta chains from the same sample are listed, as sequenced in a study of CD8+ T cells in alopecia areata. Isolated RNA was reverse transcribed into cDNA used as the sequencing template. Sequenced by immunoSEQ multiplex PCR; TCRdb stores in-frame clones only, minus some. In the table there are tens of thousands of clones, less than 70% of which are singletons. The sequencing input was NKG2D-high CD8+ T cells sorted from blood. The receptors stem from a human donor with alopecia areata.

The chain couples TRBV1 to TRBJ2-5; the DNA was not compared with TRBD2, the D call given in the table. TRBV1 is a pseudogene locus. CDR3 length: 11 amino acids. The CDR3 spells CTSTRGETQYF. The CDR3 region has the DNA TGCACCAGCACCCGGGGGGAGACCCAGTACTTC.

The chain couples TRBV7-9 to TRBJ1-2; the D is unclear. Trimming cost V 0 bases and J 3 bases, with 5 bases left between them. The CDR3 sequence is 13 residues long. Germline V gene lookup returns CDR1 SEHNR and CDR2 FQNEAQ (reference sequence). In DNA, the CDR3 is TGTGCCAGCAGCTTAGCAGGGTACTATGGCTACACCTTC. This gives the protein CASSLAGYYGYTF.

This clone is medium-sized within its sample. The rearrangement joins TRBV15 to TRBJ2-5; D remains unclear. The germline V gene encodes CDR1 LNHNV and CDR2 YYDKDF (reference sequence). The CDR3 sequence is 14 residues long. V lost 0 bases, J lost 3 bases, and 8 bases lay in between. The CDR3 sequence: CATSRETYKETQYF. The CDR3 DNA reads TGTGCCACCAGCAGAGAGACTTATAAAGAGACCCAGTACTTC.

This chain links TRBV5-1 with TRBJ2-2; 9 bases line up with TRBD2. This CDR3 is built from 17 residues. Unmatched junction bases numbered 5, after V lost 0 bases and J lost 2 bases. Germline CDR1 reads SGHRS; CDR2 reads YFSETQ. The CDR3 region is CASSLEASGTNTGELFF. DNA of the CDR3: TGCGCCAGCAGCTTGGAGGCTAGCGGGACCAACACCGGGGAGCTGTTTTTT.

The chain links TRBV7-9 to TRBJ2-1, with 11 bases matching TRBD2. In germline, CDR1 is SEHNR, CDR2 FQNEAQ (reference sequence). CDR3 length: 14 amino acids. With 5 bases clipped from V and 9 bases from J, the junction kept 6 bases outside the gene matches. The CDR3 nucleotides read TGTGCCAGCAGCCAGGGACTAGCGGACGGTGAGCAGTTCTTC. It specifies CASSQGLADGEQFF.

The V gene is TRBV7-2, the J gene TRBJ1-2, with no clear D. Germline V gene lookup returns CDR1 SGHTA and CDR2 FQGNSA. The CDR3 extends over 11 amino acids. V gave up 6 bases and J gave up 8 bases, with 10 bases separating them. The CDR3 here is CASSSDVGYTF. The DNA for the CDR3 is TGTGCCAGCAGTTCAGACGTAGGCTACACCTTC.